Here is one T cell receptor (beta chain) with its context. What it binds is not known. The CDR3 covers 15 residues. Unmatched junction bases numbered 4, after V lost 0 bases and J lost 3 bases. CDR1 is SGHRS and CDR2 is YFSETQ in the germline V gene. This sample is drawn from a study of T cell responses to AZD1222 COVID-19 vaccine. Overall study results and limits: A reported finding is that nearly half of spike-specific TCRs target unmutated variant regions. Repertoires in all cases were sampled only once the peak T cell response had passed. When two AZD1222 doses had been given, Spike-specific TCR breadth and depth rose. AZD1222 recipients seropositive at baseline numbered only 5 to 7.

The method was immunoSEQ multiplex PCR; TCRdb's version includes in-frame clones alone and lacks a portion of them. Among about 64,000 clones listed, about 93% were seen once. The sequencing here drew on peripheral blood, taken 28 days after the second dose of the MenACWY control vaccine. The source of this sequence is an adult who received the MenACWY meningococcal vaccine as a control. The rearrangement joins TRBV5-1 to TRBJ2-5; the match to TRBD1 covers 8 bases. The DNA for the CDR3 is TGCGCCAGCAGCTTGGGGGACAGGAGGAAAGAGACCCAGTACTTC. It is translated as CASSLGDRRKETQYF. The full variable domain, with the rest looked up from reference TRBV5-1 and TRBJ2-5, is KAGVTQTPRYLIKTRGQQVTLSCSPISGHRSVSWYQQTPGQGLQFLFEYFSETQRNKGNFPGRFSGRQFSNSRSEMNVSTLELGDSALYLCASSLGDRRKETQYFGPGTRLLVL.